Listed below are T cell receptor beta chains from one sample, sequenced in a study of blood T cell repertoires in COVID-19. The table came from immunoSEQ multiplex PCR; TCRdb's copy has only in-frame clones and leaves some out. Here the sample spans 300,000 to 350,000 clones, 85% to 90% being singletons. The sample consisted of PBMCs or T cells enriched from blood (not recorded which). The receptors originated from a woman aged 30 to 39 who had recovered from COVID-19. Both conserved end residues are part of each CDR3. Each record gives: CDR3 DNA, CDR3 protein, CDR3 length, clone size, V gene, D gene, J gene. A D gene is named only where the DNA matches it firmly. Size tells how often a clone was seen (once, few, many) or the class of an expanded clone, and some rows leave it out.

CDR3nt: TGTGCCAGTAGCGGGACCACAGATACGCAGTATTTT
CDR3aa: CASSGTTDTQYF
len: 12
abundance: NA
v_gene: TRBV6-5
d_gene: TRBD2
j_gene: TRBJ2-3

CDR3nt: TGTGCCAGCAGTTTATCCACCAGGGGACGAGAGACCCAGTACTTC
CDR3aa: CASSLSTRGRETQYF
len: 15
abundance: NA
v_gene: TRBV28
d_gene: NA
j_gene: TRBJ2-5

CDR3nt: TGCGCCGCAGGAGACAGTCACCCGCCCTACGAGCAGTACTTC
CDR3aa: CAAGDSHPPYEQYF
len: 14
abundance: NA
v_gene: TRBV10-1
d_gene: NA
j_gene: TRBJ2-7

CDR3nt: TGTGCCAGAAGCGAAGAGGACAGGGCGTTCTACGAGCAGTACTTC
CDR3aa: CARSEEDRAFYEQYF
len: 15
abundance: NA
v_gene: TRBV7-5
d_gene: NA
j_gene: TRBJ2-7

CDR3nt: TGTGCCAGCAGCCAAGTTAGCTCCTACAATGAGCAGTTCTTC
CDR3aa: CASSQVSSYNEQFF
len: 14
abundance: NA
v_gene: TRBV14
d_gene: NA
j_gene: TRBJ2-1

CDR3nt: TGTGCCAGCTCTCCAACGACAGGGGGCTACACCTTC
CDR3aa: CASSPTTGGYTF
len: 12
abundance: NA
v_gene: TRBV18
d_gene: TRBD1
j_gene: TRBJ1-2

CDR3nt: TGTGCCAGCAGTGGGACAGCCTACCCACTGGACTATGGCTACACCTTC
CDR3aa: CASSGTAYPLDYGYTF
len: 16
abundance: NA
v_gene: TRBV6-1
d_gene: NA
j_gene: TRBJ1-2

CDR3nt: TGTGCCAGCAGTTCCCTCAGGGGTGGCGGCTACACCTTC
CDR3aa: CASSSLRGGGYTF
len: 13
abundance: once
v_gene: TRBV28
d_gene: NA
j_gene: TRBJ1-2

CDR3nt: TGTGCCAGCAGCCCCGGGACAGGGTTAGCAAACACCATATATTTT
CDR3aa: CASSPGTGLANTIYF
len: 15
abundance: NA
v_gene: TRBV6-5
d_gene: TRBD1
j_gene: TRBJ1-3

CDR3nt: TGTGCCAGCAGTGAGGCCCGATTATCCTACGAGCAGTACTTC
CDR3aa: CASSEARLSYEQYF
len: 14
abundance: NA
v_gene: TRBV25-1
d_gene: NA
j_gene: TRBJ2-7

CDR3nt: TGTGCCAGCAGCCCGAAGAGAGGAGGCTACACCTTC
CDR3aa: CASSPKRGGYTF
len: 12
abundance: NA
v_gene: TRBV3-1/TRBV3-2
d_gene: NA
j_gene: TRBJ1-2

CDR3nt: TGTGCCACCAGCAGAGGCACGACAGGGCTGAACACTGAAGCTTTCTTT
CDR3aa: CATSRGTTGLNTEAFF
len: 16
abundance: NA
v_gene: TRBV15
d_gene: TRBD1
j_gene: TRBJ1-1

CDR3nt: TGTGCCAGCTCGCCCCACGGAGGGGTTAGCAATCAGCCCCAGCATTTT
CDR3aa: CASSPHGGVSNQPQHF
len: 16
abundance: few
v_gene: TRBV6-4
d_gene: NA
j_gene: TRBJ1-5

CDR3nt: TGCGCCAGCAGCCAAGGAGCGTGGCGGCGGGCCCTCTCCTACGAGCAGTACTTC
CDR3aa: CASSQGAWRRALSYEQYF
len: 18
abundance: NA
v_gene: TRBV4-1
d_gene: NA
j_gene: TRBJ2-7

CDR3nt: TGTGCCAGCAGCCCCTCTGCCCGGCTAGCTGAGACCCAGTACTTC
CDR3aa: CASSPSARLAETQYF
len: 15
abundance: many
v_gene: TRBV7-2
d_gene: NA
j_gene: TRBJ2-5

CDR3nt: TGCGCCAGCAGGAGGGACTCCAACTCCTACGAGCAGTACTTC
CDR3aa: CASRRDSNSYEQYF
len: 14
abundance: NA
v_gene: TRBV4-1
d_gene: NA
j_gene: TRBJ2-7

CDR3nt: TGTGCTAGTGCCCGGACAGGGTCTTACAATGAGCAGTTCTTC
CDR3aa: CASARTGSYNEQFF
len: 14
abundance: NA
v_gene: TRBV12-5
d_gene: TRBD1
j_gene: TRBJ2-1

CDR3nt: TGTGCCACTTCGGGTCCGAACTATGGCTACACCTTC
CDR3aa: CATSGPNYGYTF
len: 12
abundance: NA
v_gene: TRBV19
d_gene: NA
j_gene: TRBJ1-2

CDR3nt: TGTGCCAGCACCCCTTACGGGGAGCTGTTTTTT
CDR3aa: CASTPYGELFF
len: 11
abundance: NA
v_gene: TRBV7-2
d_gene: NA
j_gene: TRBJ2-2

CDR3nt: TGTGCCAGCAGATCCCCCAGACAGGCGGGTTATATGAACACTGAAGCTTTCTTT
CDR3aa: CASRSPRQAGYMNTEAFF
len: 18
abundance: NA
v_gene: TRBV11-2
d_gene: NA
j_gene: TRBJ1-1

CDR3nt: TGTGCCAGCAGCTTTGGAACGGGAGTAGTGAATGAGCAGTTCTTC
CDR3aa: CASSFGTGVVNEQFF
len: 15
abundance: NA
v_gene: TRBV5-6
d_gene: NA
j_gene: TRBJ2-1

CDR3nt: TGCGCCAGCAGCTCCTACTCAAACACCGGGGAGCTGTTTTTT
CDR3aa: CASSSYSNTGELFF
len: 14
abundance: NA
v_gene: TRBV5-1
d_gene: NA
j_gene: TRBJ2-2

CDR3nt: TGTGCCAGCAGCTCCGGGAACCGATACGAGCAGTACTTC
CDR3aa: CASSSGNRYEQYF
len: 13
abundance: NA
v_gene: TRBV11-3
d_gene: NA
j_gene: TRBJ2-7

CDR3nt: TGCGCCAGCAGCCCAGAAAAAAGGGGGACTAGCGGGGAATACAATGAGCAGTTCTTC
CDR3aa: CASSPEKRGTSGEYNEQFF
len: 19
abundance: once
v_gene: TRBV4-1
d_gene: TRBD2
j_gene: TRBJ2-1

CDR3nt: TGTGCCAGCTCCCCCTTTAAAAATAGAATGGCTTTCTTT
CDR3aa: CASSPFKNRMAFF
len: 13
abundance: NA
v_gene: TRBV18
d_gene: NA
j_gene: TRBJ1-1

CDR3nt: TGTGCCACCAAGACAGGGGGGCAAGAGACCCAGTACTTC
CDR3aa: CATKTGGQETQYF
len: 13
abundance: NA
v_gene: TRBV15
d_gene: TRBD1
j_gene: TRBJ2-5

CDR3nt: TGTGCCAGCTCACCTAGGGGGCAGAGTAACAATGAGCAGTTCTTC
CDR3aa: CASSPRGQSNNEQFF
len: 15
abundance: NA
v_gene: TRBV18
d_gene: TRBD1
j_gene: TRBJ2-1

CDR3nt: TGTGCCAGCAGTCTTCAGGTGAACAATGAGCAGTTCTTC
CDR3aa: CASSLQVNNEQFF
len: 13
abundance: once
v_gene: TRBV6-5
d_gene: NA
j_gene: TRBJ2-1

CDR3nt: TGTGCCAGCAGCCAAGAAGGAAACACAGGAGCGACCTATATCTACTCTGGAAACACCATATATTTT
CDR3aa: CASSQEGNTGATYIYSGNTIYF
len: 22
abundance: few
v_gene: TRBV3-1/TRBV3-2
d_gene: NA
j_gene: TRBJ1-3

CDR3nt: TGTGCCAGCAGCTTGAGTAGCGGGGACAATGAGCAGTTCTTC
CDR3aa: CASSLSSGDNEQFF
len: 14
abundance: NA
v_gene: TRBV7-2
d_gene: TRBD2
j_gene: TRBJ2-1

CDR3nt: TGTGCCACCAGCAGACTAGCGGGAGGCAACACAGATACGCAGTATTTT
CDR3aa: CATSRLAGGNTDTQYF
len: 16
abundance: NA
v_gene: TRBV15
d_gene: TRBD2
j_gene: TRBJ2-3

CDR3nt: TGTGCCAGCGGGGGAGGGCAAAACACTGAAGCTTTCTTT
CDR3aa: CASGGGQNTEAFF
len: 13
abundance: NA
v_gene: TRBV12-3/TRBV12-4
d_gene: NA
j_gene: TRBJ1-1

CDR3nt: TGTGCCAGCAGCTCGGGACAGGGTTATTCACCCCTCCACTTT
CDR3aa: CASSSGQGYSPLHF
len: 14
abundance: NA
v_gene: TRBV7-3
d_gene: TRBD1
j_gene: TRBJ1-6

CDR3nt: TGTGCCAGCAGTTTAGCGGGGAGTGAAAAACTGTTTTTT
CDR3aa: CASSLAGSEKLFF
len: 13
abundance: NA
v_gene: TRBV12-3/TRBV12-4
d_gene: NA
j_gene: TRBJ1-4

CDR3nt: TGTGCCAGCAGCTTATTAGGACAGGGTGATGGCTACACCTTC
CDR3aa: CASSLLGQGDGYTF
len: 14
abundance: NA
v_gene: TRBV7-6
d_gene: TRBD1
j_gene: TRBJ1-2

CDR3nt: TGTGCCAGCAGCCAAGATCCGGCGGTTTGGGTCGAGGCCCAGTACTTC
CDR3aa: CASSQDPAVWVEAQYF
len: 16
abundance: few
v_gene: TRBV4-2
d_gene: NA
j_gene: TRBJ2-5

CDR3nt: TGCAGCGCCAAGGATCAGGGGGAAAAACTGTTTTTT
CDR3aa: CSAKDQGEKLFF
len: 12
abundance: NA
v_gene: TRBV29-1
d_gene: NA
j_gene: TRBJ1-4

CDR3nt: TGTGCCAGCAGTGAGGGGCACAACTATGGCTACACCTTC
CDR3aa: CASSEGHNYGYTF
len: 13
abundance: NA
v_gene: TRBV2
d_gene: NA
j_gene: TRBJ1-2

CDR3nt: TGTGCCAGCTCACCCCAAAGCCCGGGGATAGGGGAGCAGTACTTC
CDR3aa: CASSPQSPGIGEQYF
len: 15
abundance: NA
v_gene: TRBV18
d_gene: NA
j_gene: TRBJ2-7

CDR3nt: TGTGCCATCAGTGAGTCTATGGGGGCGGTGGATACGCAGTATTTT
CDR3aa: CAISESMGAVDTQYF
len: 15
abundance: once
v_gene: TRBV10-3
d_gene: NA
j_gene: TRBJ2-3

CDR3nt: TGTGCCAGCAGGGTAGGGGGCGGTCAGCCCCAGCATTTT
CDR3aa: CASRVGGGQPQHF
len: 13
abundance: NA
v_gene: TRBV6-5
d_gene: TRBD1
j_gene: TRBJ1-5

CDR3nt: TGTGCCAGTAGTTCCTTCACAGGGGGCGACTATGGCTACACCTTC
CDR3aa: CASSSFTGGDYGYTF
len: 15
abundance: NA
v_gene: TRBV19
d_gene: TRBD1
j_gene: TRBJ1-2

CDR3nt: TGTGCCAGCAGATCCGGACAGGGGGGGCTCTATGGCTACACCTTC
CDR3aa: CASRSGQGGLYGYTF
len: 15
abundance: once
v_gene: TRBV6-5
d_gene: TRBD1
j_gene: TRBJ1-2

CDR3nt: TGTGCCAGCAGCTTAGATGGACAGGGGGCTTCACCCCTCCACTTT
CDR3aa: CASSLDGQGASPLHF
len: 15
abundance: NA
v_gene: TRBV13
d_gene: TRBD1
j_gene: TRBJ1-6

CDR3nt: TGTGCCACCAGCAGAGCAGGTTGGACAGTGAAAGCTTTCTTT
CDR3aa: CATSRAGWTVKAFF
len: 14
abundance: NA
v_gene: TRBV15
d_gene: NA
j_gene: TRBJ1-1

CDR3nt: TGTGCCAGCAGCTCATGGGACAGGGGGGCCGGGGAGCTGTTTTTT
CDR3aa: CASSSWDRGAGELFF
len: 15
abundance: NA
v_gene: TRBV7-2
d_gene: TRBD1
j_gene: TRBJ2-2

CDR3nt: TGCGCCAGCAGCACAATAAACGACAGGGATCCGACAGATACGCAGTATTTT
CDR3aa: CASSTINDRDPTDTQYF
len: 17
abundance: NA
v_gene: TRBV5-1
d_gene: TRBD1
j_gene: TRBJ2-3

CDR3nt: TGCGCCAGCAGCCCGTCCGGGATGCAGAACACTGAAGCTTTCTTT
CDR3aa: CASSPSGMQNTEAFF
len: 15
abundance: NA
v_gene: TRBV5-1
d_gene: NA
j_gene: TRBJ1-1

CDR3nt: TGTGCCAGCAGCTTATGGGCTAGCGGCACAGATACGCAGTATTTT
CDR3aa: CASSLWASGTDTQYF
len: 15
abundance: NA
v_gene: TRBV11-3
d_gene: NA
j_gene: TRBJ2-3

CDR3nt: TGTGCCATCAGTGAGCCGACAGGGGGAGGGAGGACTGAAGCTTTCTTT
CDR3aa: CAISEPTGGGRTEAFF
len: 16
abundance: NA
v_gene: TRBV10-3
d_gene: TRBD1
j_gene: TRBJ1-1

CDR3nt: TGTGCCAGCAGAGAGGGACAGGGTGTATATGGCTACACCTTC
CDR3aa: CASREGQGVYGYTF
len: 14
abundance: NA
v_gene: TRBV28
d_gene: TRBD1
j_gene: TRBJ1-2

CDR3nt: TGCAGCGTAACCCAGGGGGTAAACTTCGGAGAGACCCAGTACTTC
CDR3aa: CSVTQGVNFGETQYF
len: 15
abundance: NA
v_gene: TRBV29-1
d_gene: TRBD1
j_gene: TRBJ2-5

CDR3nt: TGTGCCAGCAGCGTAGATGGACAAAAGTACTACGAGCAGTACTTC
CDR3aa: CASSVDGQKYYEQYF
len: 15
abundance: NA
v_gene: TRBV9
d_gene: NA
j_gene: TRBJ2-7

CDR3nt: TGCGCCAGCAGCTTGGCTGAGCACACTGAAGCTTTCTTT
CDR3aa: CASSLAEHTEAFF
len: 13
abundance: NA
v_gene: TRBV5-1
d_gene: NA
j_gene: TRBJ1-1

CDR3nt: TGTGCCTACCTGACAGGGCTTCGCTACACCTTC
CDR3aa: CAYLTGLRYTF
len: 11
abundance: NA
v_gene: TRBV28
d_gene: TRBD1
j_gene: TRBJ1-2

CDR3nt: TGTGCCAGCAGTTTATCAGCTAACCAAGAGACCCAGTACTTC
CDR3aa: CASSLSANQETQYF
len: 14
abundance: NA
v_gene: TRBV27
d_gene: NA
j_gene: TRBJ2-5

CDR3nt: TGTGCCAGCAGTTCACAGGGTATCTACAATGAGCAGTTCTTC
CDR3aa: CASSSQGIYNEQFF
len: 14
abundance: NA
v_gene: TRBV27
d_gene: NA
j_gene: TRBJ2-1